These 31 T cell receptor beta chains were all obtained from the same sample, sequenced in a study of vaccination effects on CD4 cells after COVID-19. Their antigens are not known. Viral peptide pools were used in the ViraFEST assay to expand antigen-specific CD4+ T cells, and sequencing came afterward. Cells that had been cultured for 10 days were the source of isolated CD4+ T cells. Two doses of BNT162b2 or mRNA-1273 vaccine were administered to participants. The method was immunoSEQ multiplex PCR; TCRdb's version includes in-frame clones alone and lacks a portion of them. Of 30,000 to 35,000 clones detected, roughly 82% appear once; the ten largest clones hold about 1.6%. The sample was CD4+ T cells from PBMCs cultured with HCoV-NL63 spike peptides, taken after COVID-19 vaccination. Receptor source: a human donor who received a COVID-19 vaccine. Some clones in this sample may be carry-over from other donors' samples.

The chain links TRBV11-2 to TRBJ1-1; tentatively, D is TRBD1 (5 bases). Trimming pared 5 bases from V and 1 base from J, leaving 11 bases between. Germline V gene data show CDR1 as SGHAT and CDR2 as FQNNGV. The CDR3 contains 14 residues. DNA for the CDR3: TGTGCCAGCAGCGCAGGGTTTTCGAACACTGAAGCTTTCTTT. Translation: CASSAGFSNTEAFF.

This chain connects TRBV15 to TRBJ2-2, with 7 positions matching TRBD2. This CDR3 comprises 17 residues. Germline CDR1 is LNHNV and CDR2 is YYDKDF (reference sequence). V trimming: 0 bases; J trimming: 5 bases; junction bases outside the gene matches: 9. The DNA of the CDR3 is TGTGCCACCAGCAGAGATCTGTCAAGGGAGGGGACCGGGGAGCTGTTTTTT. This codes for CATSRDLSREGTGELFF.

The chain is built from TRBV10-2 and TRBJ1-2, with a tentative D call TRBD1 (5 bases). V was pared by 7 bases and J by 8 bases, with 17 bases between. CDR3 length: 13 residues. The germline V gene has CDR1 WSHSY and CDR2 SAAADI. The DNA for the CDR3 is TGCGCCAGCATGGGGGGTTGGGGTAGCGGCTACACCTTC. Translated, it gives CASMGGWGSGYTF.

This clone was seen a single time. The rearrangement joins TRBV3-1 (or the pseudogene TRBV3-2) to TRBJ1-3, with D hard to call. Trimming left V 2 bases short and J 4 bases short, with 6 bases between. Germline V gives CDR1 LGHDT, CDR2 YNNKEL (reference sequence). The CDR3 runs 13 residues. In DNA, the CDR3 is TGTGCCAGCAGCCAATATCACGGAAACACCATATATTTT. It yields the protein CASSQYHGNTIYF.

This sequence joins TRBV6-5 and TRBJ1-2, with D unresolved. This CDR3 comprises 13 residues. Trimming cost V 0 bases and J 7 bases, with 9 bases left between them. Per the germline V gene, CDR1 is MNHEY and CDR2 is SVGAGI. This CDR3 is CASSYSREVGYTF. The CDR3 nucleotides are TGTGCCAGCAGTTACTCGAGAGAGGTTGGCTACACCTTC.

The rearrangement joins TRBV3-1 (or the pseudogene TRBV3-2) to TRBJ1-4; 10 nucleotides align to TRBD1. The germline CDR1 and CDR2 sequences are LGHDT and YNNKEL (reference sequence). The CDR3 loop spans 17 amino acids. Germline trimming cut 2 bases from V and 4 bases from J; bases unmatched to any gene: 7. The CDR3 protein is CASSQKFGTGVNEKLFF. For the CDR3, the DNA is TGTGCCAGCAGCCAAAAATTCGGGACAGGGGTTAATGAAAAACTGTTTTTT.

A single count supports this clone. The genes are TRBV11-2 and TRBJ1-5, with 11 bases that match TRBD1. The CDR3 spans 15 residues. Germline CDR1 is SGHAT and CDR2 is FQNNGV. The trim removed 3 bases at V and 3 bases at J, leaving 1 base unmatched. The CDR3 DNA reads as TGTGCCAGCAGCTTGGGACAGGGGGACAATCAGCCCCAGCATTTT. Protein: CASSLGQGDNQPQHF.

The chain joins TRBV28 to TRBJ1-3; D remains unclear. Trimming took off 6 bases at V and 0 bases at J, with 12 bases between the two ends. CDR3 size: 15 residues. Germline CDR1 reads MDHEN; CDR2 reads SYDVKM. The CDR3 DNA reads as TGTGCCAGCAGCCCGTCACTTATCTCTGGAAACACCATATATTTT. Encoded protein: CASSPSLISGNTIYF.

The chain is built from TRBV11-2 and TRBJ1-5, with 9 bases identical to TRBD1. Trimming took 4 bases from V and 5 from J; bases not matched to a gene: 3. The CDR3 extends over 14 amino acids. Germline assignment: CDR1 SGHAT and CDR2 FQNNGV. The CDR3 loop reads CASSSTGGDQPQHF. The CDR3 DNA reads TGTGCCAGCAGCTCGACAGGGGGGGATCAGCCCCAGCATTTT.

The chain couples TRBV19 to TRBJ2-4; maybe TRBD1 (6 bases). The germline CDR1 and CDR2 sequences are LNHDA and SQIVND (reference sequence). The CDR3 spans 15 residues. The V and J ends lost 6 bases and 2 bases respectively, with 14 bases between them. The DNA of the CDR3 is TGTGCCAGTAGCCTGACAGGAACAACCAAAAACATTCAGTACTTC. Translating gives CASSLTGTTKNIQYF. Full variable domain (outside the CDR3, taken from reference TRBV19 and TRBJ2-4): DGGITQSPKYLFRKEGQNVTLSCEQNLNHDAMYWYRQDPGQGLRLIYYSQIVNDFQKGDIAEGYSVSREKKESFPLTVTSAQKNPTAFYLCASSLTGTTKNIQYFGAGTRLSVL.

The chain couples TRBV11-2 to TRBJ1-3; D may be TRBD1 (5 bases). This CDR3 spans 17 amino acids. Germline V gives CDR1 SGHAT, CDR2 FQNNGV. V was clipped by 2 bases and J by 0 bases, with 14 bases between them. The CDR3: CASSLSLTVSSGNTIYF. In DNA form, the CDR3 reads TGTGCCAGCAGCTTAAGCCTGACAGTCAGCTCTGGAAACACCATATATTTT.

The chain links TRBV19 to TRBJ1-2; D is unresolved. There are 13 residues in the CDR3. Germline V gene data show CDR1 as LNHDA and CDR2 as SQIVND (reference sequence). V lost 5 bases and J 5 bases, leaving 12 bases between the germline ends. CDR3 protein: CASSPWGVYGYTF. The CDR3 DNA reads TGTGCCAGTAGTCCTTGGGGTGTTTATGGCTACACCTTC.

The gene calls are TRBV7-2 and TRBJ2-1, with 9 bases that match TRBD2. From germline, CDR1 is SGHTA and CDR2 FQGNSA. V lost 3 bases to trimming and J lost 6 bases; unmatched junction nucleotides: 3. The CDR3 length is 14 residues. Here the CDR3 reads CASSLGGGANEQFF. The CDR3 nucleotides read TGTGCCAGCAGCTTGGGCGGGGGGGCCAATGAGCAGTTCTTC. The variable domain in full, completed from reference TRBV7-2 and TRBJ2-1, reads GAGVSQSPSNKVTEKGKDVELRCDPISGHTALYWYRQSLGQGLEFLIYFQGNSAPDKSGLPSDRFSAERTGGSVSTLTIQRTQQEDSAVYLCASSLGGGANEQFFGPGTRLTVL.

This clone was counted a single time. V usage is TRBV7-2 and J usage is TRBJ1-3, with no clear D. Per the germline V gene, CDR1 is SGHTA and CDR2 is FQGNSA. The V end lost 2 bases, the J end lost 0 bases, and 11 bases lay between the germline ends. The CDR3 has 16 residues. CDR3 bases: TGTGCCAGCAGCTTAATTCTCGGCAGCTCTGGAAACACCATATATTTT. Amino acids: CASSLILGSSGNTIYF. The complete variable domain, with remaining parts taken from reference TRBV7-2 and TRBJ1-3, reads GAGVSQSPSNKVTEKGKDVELRCDPISGHTALYWYRQSLGQGLEFLIYFQGNSAPDKSGLPSDRFSAERTGGSVSTLTIQRTQQEDSAVYLCASSLILGSSGNTIYFGEGSWLTVV.

The chain is built from TRBV6-5 and TRBJ2-4; D is possibly TRBD1 (5 bases). This CDR3 has 15 residues. V was trimmed by 0 bases and J by 8 bases, leaving 14 bases between them. Germline CDR1 is MNHEY and CDR2 is SVGAGI. The CDR3 DNA follows: TGTGCCAGCAGTTACTCGAATCTCAAGGGGTACATTCAGTACTTC. This gives the protein CASSYSNLKGYIQYF.

The V and J genes are TRBV24-1 and TRBJ2-3; TRBD2 matches at 10 bases. This CDR3 is 15 amino acids long. The V and J ends lost 3 bases and 4 bases, in that order; junction bases with no gene match: 3. Per the germline V gene, CDR1 is KGHDR and CDR2 is SFDVKD. The CDR3 bases are TGTGCCACCAGTGATAAGCGGGGGGGCCCAGATACGCAGTATTTT. Protein: CATSDKRGGPDTQYF.

This clone was found once. This chain links TRBV6-2 or TRBV6-3 with TRBJ2-3; 8 bases are a match to TRBD2. The V gene end was trimmed by 2 bases and the J gene end by 0 bases; junction bases not matched to a gene: 13. CDR1 is MNHEY and CDR2 is SVGEGT in the germline V gene. There are 19 residues in the CDR3. The CDR3 DNA sequence: TGTGCCAGCAGTTACCCGGTAACGGGGGGGGGACGGAGCACAGATACGCAGTATTTT. The encoded protein is CASSYPVTGGGRSTDTQYF.

The chain couples TRBV6-1 to TRBJ1-2; a weak D match, TRBD1 (5 bases). V lost 3 bases and J lost 1, with 9 bases in between. There are 14 residues in the CDR3. From germline, CDR1 is MNHNS and CDR2 SASEGT. The CDR3 reads CASSDLQGNYGYTF. The DNA of the CDR3 is TGTGCCAGCAGTGATCTGCAGGGTAACTATGGCTACACCTTC.

The J gene is TRBJ2-7, the V gene TRBV24-1, with D possibly TRBD1 on 5 matching bases. The CDR3 runs 17 residues. Per germline, CDR1 KGHDR and CDR2 SFDVKD. V lost 1 base and J 5 bases, leaving 20 bases between the germline ends. CDR3 in DNA: TGTGCCACCAGTGATTTTGATAAGGCAGGGTGGCCTGACGAGCAGTACGTC. The encoded protein is CATSDFDKAGWPDEQYV.

The V gene is TRBV3-1 (or the pseudogene TRBV3-2), the J gene TRBJ1-2; D possibly corresponds to TRBD1 (6 bases). The CDR3 loop spans 15 amino acids. The germline CDR1 and CDR2 sequences are LGHDT and YNNKEL (reference sequence). V lost 1 base and J 4 bases, leaving 13 bases between the germline ends. CDR3 region: CASSQGGPFLYGYTF. The CDR3 DNA follows: TGTGCCAGCAGCCAAGGGGGGCCGTTTCTCTATGGCTACACCTTC.

V usage is TRBV7-3 and J usage is TRBJ1-1, with a tentative D call TRBD1 (6 bases). CDR1 and CDR2 from the germline V gene are SGHTA and FQGTGA. Trimming pared 5 bases from V and 1 base from J, leaving 11 bases between. The CDR3 contains 14 residues. CDR3 bases: TGTGCCAGCAGCGCCGACAGGTCGAACACTGAAGCTTTCTTT. Its translation: CASSADRSNTEAFF.

The chain couples TRBV2 to TRBJ1-5; D uncertain. The V gene's germline CDR1 is SNHLY and CDR2 FYNNEI. The germline V and J ends were trimmed by 5 bases and 1 base, with 12 bases remaining between them. This CDR3 is built from 15 residues. CDR3 coding DNA: TGTGCCAGCAGTTCGTCATGGGCGAGCAATCAGCCCCAGCATTTT. Amino acids: CASSSSWASNQPQHF.

V and J are TRBV30 and TRBJ1-6; D is possibly TRBD1 (5 bases). CDR1 is GTSNPN and CDR2 is SVGIG in the germline V gene (reference sequence). The CDR3 runs to 13 residues. The V end lost 0 bases, the J end lost 10 bases, and 10 bases lay between the germline ends. For the CDR3, the DNA is TGTGCCTGGAGTGTACACGGGGACTCACCCCTCCACTTT. Protein product: CAWSVHGDSPLHF.

In its sample, this clone was seen a few times. J is TRBJ1-5 and V is TRBV30, with a possible D match to TRBD1 (6 bases). Germline V gene sequence: CDR1 GTSNPN, CDR2 SVGIG (reference sequence). Deletions cut 3 bases from V and 1 base from J, with 7 bases between. This CDR3 has 13 amino acids. The DNA for the CDR3 is TGTGCCTGGAGCGGGGGCAGCAATCAGCCCCAGCATTTT. Its translation is CAWSGGSNQPQHF.

The chain has TRBV18 and TRBJ2-6; 10 nucleotides align to TRBD1. The CDR3 runs to 17 residues. CDR1 and CDR2 (germline): KGHSH, LQKENI. Trimming took 3 bases from V and 1 from J; bases not matched to a gene: 3. As DNA, the CDR3 is TGTGCCAGCTCACCTTGGACAGGGGGTTCTGGGGCCAACGTCCTGACTTTC. Protein: CASSPWTGGSGANVLTF.

The chain is built from TRBV9 and TRBJ1-2; 10 positions match TRBD1. Germline assignment: CDR1 SGDLS and CDR2 YYNGEE. Losses at the gene ends were 4 bases for V and 8 bases for J; bases not matched to a gene: 5. There are 13 residues in the CDR3. CDR3 loop: CASSTKTGGGYTF. The CDR3 nucleotides read TGTGCCAGCAGCACTAAGACAGGGGGCGGCTACACCTTC. The whole variable domain, remainder taken from reference TRBV9 and TRBJ1-2, is DSGVTQTPKHLITATGQRVTLRCSPRSGDLSVYWYQQSLDQGLQFLIQYYNGEERAKGNILERFSAQQFPDLHSELNLSSLELGDSALYFCASSTKTGGGYTFGSGTRLTVV.

The chain combines TRBV15 with TRBJ2-1; TRBD2 matches 8 bases. V lost 1 base and J lost 10; bases outside the gene matches: 9. This CDR3 is built from 15 residues. Germline V gene sequence: CDR1 LNHNV, CDR2 YYDKDF (reference sequence). The CDR3 sequence: CATSRVTGGAGEQFF. The CDR3 nucleotides read TGTGCCACCAGCAGAGTAACCGGGGGGGCTGGGGAGCAGTTCTTC.

The CDR3 loop reads CATSDGRGTGETQYF. The CDR3 DNA reads as TGTGCCACCAGTGATGGGCGAGGGACGGGGGAGACCCAGTACTTC. V gene TRBV24-1 combines with J gene TRBJ2-5; D possibly uses TRBD1 or TRBD2 (5 bases each). The CDR3 length is 15 residues. Between the trimmed V and J ends, which lost 3 bases and 5 bases, there was a span of 15 bases. Germline CDR1 is KGHDR and CDR2 is SFDVKD.

The CDR3 coding sequence is TGTGCCAGCAGCCGCGGGGGGGTCACAGATACGCAGTATTTT. Its translation: CASSRGGVTDTQYF. The genes are TRBV28 and TRBJ2-3, with TRBD2 matching 9 bases. The CDR3 loop spans 14 amino acids. Germline CDR1 MDHEN, CDR2 SYDVKM. Trimming cost V 6 bases and J 2 bases; bases outside gene matches: 3.

The genes are TRBV9 and TRBJ2-1, with D hard to call. The CDR3 totals 14 residues. The V end lost 0 bases, the J end lost 6 bases, and 10 bases lay between the germline ends. Germline V gives CDR1 SGDLS, CDR2 YYNGEE. In DNA, the CDR3 is TGTGCCAGCAGCGTAGATGTGAGGTCCAATGAGCAGTTCTTC. Its translation: CASSVDVRSNEQFF.

J is TRBJ2-3 and V is TRBV28, with 9 positions matching TRBD1. The junction had 5 bases not matched to a gene; V was cut back by 7 bases and J by 3 bases. Germline CDR1 reads MDHEN; CDR2 reads SYDVKM. The length of the CDR3 is 14 residues. CDR3 residues: CASTFDRGTDTQYF. CDR3 DNA sequence: TGTGCCAGCACCTTTGACAGGGGGACAGATACGCAGTATTTT.